A selection of T cell receptor beta chains follows, all from one sample in a study of CD8+CD57+ T cells in acquired aplastic anemia. TCRdb passed the reads through MiXCR, listing each CDR3 protein once. The sample shows some 150,000 distinct CDR3 sequences, about 48% of them seen only once. The specimen was sorted CD4+, CD8+, or CD8+CD57+ T cells (not recorded which) from PBMCs. The receptors stem from a human donor with aplastic anemia. The CDR3 runs from the conserved cysteine through the conserved F or W. Fields, in order: CDR3 length, clone size, D gene, V gene, J gene, CDR3 protein, CDR3 DNA. The D gene is left open where the match is weak. Expanded clones are given a class, and other clones once, few, many or no size at all.

14	few	NA	TRBV10-3	TRBJ2-3	CAISGTGRGDTQYF	TGTGCCATCAGTGGGACAGGGAGGGGGGATACGCAGTATTTT
17	NA	NA	TRBV24-1	TRBJ1-3	CATSADNLPDSGNTIYF	TGTGCCACCAGTGCCGACAACCTGCCGGACTCTGGAAACACCATATATTTT
14	NA	TRBD1	TRBV10-3	TRBJ2-3	CAISEDRGGDTQYF	TGTGCCATCAGTGAGGACAGGGGAGGAGATACGCAGTATTTT
18	NA	TRBD1	TRBV4-1	TRBJ1-4	CASSQDPGQGSANEKLFF	TGCGCCAGCAGCCAAGATCCGGGACAGGGTAGTGCTAATGAAAAACTGTTTTTT
14	once	TRBD2	TRBV12-3/TRBV12-4	TRBJ2-1	CASSSSGRASEQFF	TGTGCCAGCAGTTCTAGCGGGAGGGCCAGTGAGCAGTTCTTC
13	NA	NA	TRBV27	TRBJ2-1	CASSLPPGGEQFF	TGTGCCAGCAGTTTACCCCCCGGCGGTGAGCAGTTCTTC
15	NA	TRBD2	TRBV12-3/TRBV12-4	TRBJ2-5	CASSFGTSGGETQYF	TGTGCCAGCAGTTTTGGGACTAGCGGTGGGGAGACCCAGTACTTC
15	NA	TRBD2	TRBV6-2/TRBV6-3	TRBJ2-5	CASTLLSGGREAQYF	TGTGCCAGCACCCTTTTGAGCGGGGGGCGTGAGGCCCAGTACTTC
14	few	TRBD1	TRBV5-6	TRBJ1-1	CASSQTGRNTEAFF	TGTGCCAGCAGCCAGACAGGGCGAAACACTGAAGCTTTCTTT
11	NA	NA	TRBV7-9	TRBJ1-3	CASSKYHTIYF	TGTGCCAGCAGCAAATATCACACCATATATTTT
10	many	NA	TRBV7-9	TRBJ1-2	CATRGYGYTF	TGTGCCACCAGGGGATATGGCTACACCTTC
12	many	TRBD2	TRBV29-1	TRBJ2-1	CSAERGLNEQFF	TGCAGCGCCGAGCGGGGCCTCAATGAGCAGTTCTTC